This TCR beta chain stems from a study of T cells in women clearing cervical HPV infection. The overall study: Controls gave blood once infection was undetectable; cases at lesion identification.

Assay: immunoSEQ multiplex PCR; the TCRdb copy retains only in-frame clones and omits some. The table lists around 30,000 clones, with over 6.5% in the top ten. Judged by frequency, this clone is medium-sized (0.01 to 0.1%). The receptor comes from a woman aged 18-70 years with a cervical HPV16 infection that either progressed to CIN3+ or cleared (not recorded which). The sequenced sample consisted of blood buffy coat.

CDR3 protein: CASSLGTSGTNTGELFF. CDR3 DNA (partial): TGCGCCAGCAGCTTGGGGACTAGCGGCACGAACACCGGGGAG. The rearrangement uses TRBV5-1 and TRBJ2-2, with 10 positions matching TRBD2. The read is 3 residues too short to cover the CDR3 end, so that end is filled in from the germline J gene. The CDR3 is made up of 17 amino acids. CDR1 and CDR2 from the germline V gene are SGHRS and YFSETQ. Trimming removed 0 bases from V and 0 bases from J; junction bases left unmatched: 2.